Below, 17 T cell receptor beta chains from the same sample are listed, as sequenced in a study of beta chain features in type 1 diabetes. The sequenced template was cDNA made from the entire isolated RNA. Data came from immunoSEQ multiplex PCR; TCRdb stores just in-frame clones and leaves some out. The sample shows a few hundred thousand clones, approximately 14% of them seen only once. The sequencing input was central memory CD4+ T cells from blood. The receptors originated from a man aged 25 to 40 in good health.

The chain is built from TRBV4-1 and TRBJ1-5, with D possibly TRBD1 on 6 matching bases. Germline V gives CDR1 MGHRA, CDR2 YSYEKL. The V and J ends lost 1 base and 2 bases respectively, with 6 bases between them. The CDR3 contains 14 residues. The DNA of the CDR3 is TGCGCCAGCAGCCAAGGGACAGGCAATCAGCCCCAGCATTTT. It is translated as CASSQGTGNQPQHF.

This clone came up a few times. V and J are TRBV20-1 and TRBJ1-2; unclear D gene. Germline loops: CDR1 DFQATT, CDR2 SNEGSKA (reference sequence). The CDR3 contains 11 residues. The V gene lost 5 bases and the J gene lost 0 bases, with 4 bases spanning the gap. CDR3 sequence (DNA): TGCAGTGCTCAGTCTAACTATGGCTACACCTTC. It encodes CSAQSNYGYTF.

This clone was observed at least ten times. V usage is TRBV19 and J usage is TRBJ1-5, with D hard to call. There are 14 residues in the CDR3. Germline V CDR1 and CDR2: LNHDA, SQIVND (reference sequence). V gave up 1 base and J gave up 6 bases, with 10 bases separating them. Written as DNA, the CDR3 is TGTGCCAGTAGTATAGCGTCCCGAGGTCAGCCCCAGCATTTT. It specifies CASSIASRGQPQHF. Combining the CDR3 with reference TRBV19 and TRBJ1-5 gives the whole variable domain DGGITQSPKYLFRKEGQNVTLSCEQNLNHDAMYWYRQDPGQGLRLIYYSQIVNDFQKGDIAEGYSVSREKKESFPLTVTSAQKNPTAFYLCASSIASRGQPQHFGDGTRLSIL.

The rearrangement joins TRBV7-9 to TRBJ1-1; D ambiguous. The germline CDR1 and CDR2 sequences are SEHNR and FQNEAQ (reference sequence). Trimming removed 2 bases at V and 4 bases at J, with 5 bases between. This CDR3 has 12 residues. CDR3 loop: CASSLKGTEAFF. The CDR3 region has the DNA TGTGCCAGCAGCTTAAAGGGCACTGAAGCTTTCTTT.

This clone showed up many times. The chain has TRBV18 and TRBJ2-3, with D perhaps matching TRBD1 or TRBD2 (5 bases each). V gave up 1 base and J gave up 2 bases, with 10 bases separating them. The CDR3 spans 15 residues. Germline CDR1 reads KGHSH; CDR2 reads LQKENI. Here the CDR3 DNA reads TGTGCCAGCTCACCACGGGGGACCTTCACAGATACGCAGTATTTT. It codes for CASSPRGTFTDTQYF.

This clone was detected only a few times. This CDR3 reads CSAEQGNEQYV. The CDR3 DNA sequence: TGCAGTGCAGAACAGGGGAACGAGCAGTACGTC. This sequence joins TRBV20-1 and TRBJ2-7, with TRBD1 matching 7 bases. J lost 5 bases, V lost 6 bases, and 4 bases had no gene match. Germline V gene sequence: CDR1 DFQATT, CDR2 SNEGSKA (reference sequence). The CDR3 loop spans 11 amino acids.

The rearrangement uses TRBV5-4 and TRBJ1-2, with D possibly matching TRBD1 (5 bases). Germline-derived CDR1 and CDR2 are SGHNT and YYREEE (reference sequence). The CDR3 contains 14 residues. Trimming took 4 bases from V and 8 from J, leaving 18 bases between them. CDR3 in DNA: TGTGCCAGCAGCCCAGACCGGGACCCGGGAGGCTACACCTTC. Its translation: CASSPDRDPGGYTF.

A few counts support this clone. The V call is TRBV6-5, the J call TRBJ2-4; 10 nucleotides align to TRBD2. The CDR3 is made up of 16 amino acids. The V and J ends lost 2 bases and 1 base, in that order; junction bases with no gene match: 2. The germline V gene has CDR1 MNHEY and CDR2 SVGAGI. The CDR3: CASSYTSGVAKNIQYF. The CDR3 DNA reads as TGTGCCAGCAGTTACACTAGCGGGGTGGCCAAAAACATTCAGTACTTC.

This clone was recorded a few times. The chain couples TRBV5-1 to TRBJ1-5; D unclear. V was shortened by 0 bases and J by 5 bases, with 9 bases between the two germline ends. This CDR3 region has 14 residues. In germline, CDR1 is SGHRS, CDR2 YFSETQ. CDR3 in DNA: TGCGCCAGCAGCTTGGATTTTGTCGATCAGCCCCAGCATTTT. Translated, it gives CASSLDFVDQPQHF.

The chain couples TRBV5-1 to TRBJ1-3; D is uncertain. Germline CDR1 is SGHRS and CDR2 is YFSETQ. This CDR3 has 13 amino acids. The V and J ends lost 4 bases and 4 bases respectively, with 9 bases between them. CDR3 amino acids: CASSRAPGNTIYF. Here the CDR3 DNA reads TGCGCCAGCAGCCGGGCCCCGGGAAACACCATATATTTT.

This chain connects TRBV21-1 to TRBJ2-4; TRBD2 was called by the table and not checked on the DNA. TRBV21-1 counts as a pseudogene. This CDR3 has 17 residues. CDR3 loop: CASLQASGSNGKNIQYF. DNA of the CDR3: TGTGCCAGCCTCCAGGCTAGCGGGAGTAACGGCAAAAACATTCAGTACTTC.

Only a few counts were recorded for this clone. This sequence joins TRBV19 and TRBJ2-1; D is uncertain. Trimming took 6 bases from V and 4 from J, leaving 10 bases between them. The CDR3 length is 13 residues. Germline V gene lookup returns CDR1 LNHDA and CDR2 SQIVND (reference sequence). The CDR3 region is CASSLGEYNEQFF. Here the CDR3 DNA reads TGTGCCAGTAGCCTCGGCGAGTACAATGAGCAGTTCTTC.

This clone was seen repeatedly, ten times or more. The J gene is TRBJ2-3, the V gene TRBV7-9; D may be TRBD1 or TRBD2 (5 bases each). The germline gives CDR1 SEHNR, CDR2 FQNEAQ (reference sequence). Trimming removed 4 bases at V and 3 bases at J, with 14 bases between. There are 15 residues in the CDR3. CDR3 in amino acids: CASSYRGPRTDTQYF. The CDR3 DNA is TGTGCCAGCAGCTATCGGGGCCCACGTACAGATACGCAGTATTTT.

This clone was observed a few times. V gene TRBV9 combines with J gene TRBJ1-2; D gene ambiguous. The CDR3 consists of 13 residues. Germline V gene lookup returns CDR1 SGDLS and CDR2 YYNGEE. The germline V and J ends were trimmed by 0 bases and 8 bases, with 11 bases remaining between them. The CDR3 DNA reads TGTGCCAGCAGCGTAGTTGGGGTGGAGGGCTACACCTTC. This gives the protein CASSVVGVEGYTF.

The chain combines TRBV11-3 with TRBJ2-2, with 9 bases lining up with TRBD2. The CDR3 length is 14 residues. With 6 bases clipped from V and 4 bases from J, the junction kept 3 bases outside the gene matches. Germline CDR1 reads SGHNT; CDR2 reads YENEEA. CDR3 bases: TGTGCCAGCAGGGGAGCGGGAGGCACCGGGGAGCTGTTTTTT. It encodes CASRGAGGTGELFF.

In its sample, this clone was seen a few times. The rearrangement joins TRBV9 to TRBJ2-5; D is tentatively TRBD1 or TRBD2 (5 bases each). The CDR3 loop spans 15 amino acids. Trimming removed 3 bases from V and 0 bases from J, with 12 bases in between. Germline CDR1 is SGDLS and CDR2 is YYNGEE. The CDR3 DNA reads as TGTGCCAGCAGCGCGGGGTTGGGGGACCAAGAGACCCAGTACTTC. Its translation: CASSAGLGDQETQYF.

This clone was counted a few times. This chain uses TRBV7-6 with TRBJ2-7; D may be TRBD2 (6 bases). CDR3 length: 14 amino acids. Germline lookup yields CDR1 SGHVS and CDR2 FNYEAQ. V was pared by 1 base and J by 3 bases, with 10 bases between. DNA of the CDR3: TGTGCCAGCAGCTTAGGGACTACTGGCTACGAGCAGTACGTC. It is translated as CASSLGTTGYEQYV.